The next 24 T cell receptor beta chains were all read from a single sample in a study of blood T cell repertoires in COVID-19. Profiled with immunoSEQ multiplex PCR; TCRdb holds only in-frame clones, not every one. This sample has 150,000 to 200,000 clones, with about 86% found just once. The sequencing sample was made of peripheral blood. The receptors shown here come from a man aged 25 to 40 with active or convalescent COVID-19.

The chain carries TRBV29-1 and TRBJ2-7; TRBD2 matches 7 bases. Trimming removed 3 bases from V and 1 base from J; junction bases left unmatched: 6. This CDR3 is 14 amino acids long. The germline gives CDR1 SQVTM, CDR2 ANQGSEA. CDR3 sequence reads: CSVEGGDLSYEQYF. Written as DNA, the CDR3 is TGCAGCGTTGAGGGAGGGGACCTATCCTACGAGCAGTACTTC.

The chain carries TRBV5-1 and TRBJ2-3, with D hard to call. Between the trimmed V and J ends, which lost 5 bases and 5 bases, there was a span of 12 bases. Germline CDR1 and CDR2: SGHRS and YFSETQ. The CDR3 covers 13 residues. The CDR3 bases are TGCGCCAGCAGTTACGCCAGGCAAGATACGCAGTATTTT. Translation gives CASSYARQDTQYF. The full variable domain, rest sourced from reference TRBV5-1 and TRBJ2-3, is KAGVTQTPRYLIKTRGQQVTLSCSPISGHRSVSWYQQTPGQGLQFLFEYFSETQRNKGNFPGRFSGRQFSNSRSEMNVSTLELGDSALYLCASSYARQDTQYFGPGTRLTVL.

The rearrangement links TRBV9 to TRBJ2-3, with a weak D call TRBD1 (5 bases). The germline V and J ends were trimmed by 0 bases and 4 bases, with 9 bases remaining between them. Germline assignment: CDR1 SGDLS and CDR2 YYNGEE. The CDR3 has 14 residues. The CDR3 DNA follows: TGTGCCAGCAGCGTAGACCTAGGGGCAGATACGCAGTATTTT. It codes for CASSVDLGADTQYF.

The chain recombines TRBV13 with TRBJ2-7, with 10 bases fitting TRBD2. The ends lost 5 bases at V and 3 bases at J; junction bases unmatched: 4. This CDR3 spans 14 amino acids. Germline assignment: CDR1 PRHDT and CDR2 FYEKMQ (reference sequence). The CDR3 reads CASSLRTSGYEQYF. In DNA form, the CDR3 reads TGTGCCAGCAGCCTCCGGACTAGCGGCTACGAGCAGTACTTC.

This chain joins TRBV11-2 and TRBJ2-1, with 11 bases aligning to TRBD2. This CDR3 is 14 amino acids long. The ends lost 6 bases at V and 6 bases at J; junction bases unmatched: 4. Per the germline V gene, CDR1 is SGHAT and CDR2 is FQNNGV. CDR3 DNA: TGTGCCAGCAGTTATCTAGCGGGGGGCAATGAGCAGTTCTTC. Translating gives CASSYLAGGNEQFF.

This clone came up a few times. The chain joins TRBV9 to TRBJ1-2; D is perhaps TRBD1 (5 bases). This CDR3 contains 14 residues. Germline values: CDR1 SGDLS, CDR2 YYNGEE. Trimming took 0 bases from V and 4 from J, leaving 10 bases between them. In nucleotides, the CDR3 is TGTGCCAGCAGCGTAGGCGGGGCTGGCTATGGCTACACCTTC. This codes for CASSVGGAGYGYTF.

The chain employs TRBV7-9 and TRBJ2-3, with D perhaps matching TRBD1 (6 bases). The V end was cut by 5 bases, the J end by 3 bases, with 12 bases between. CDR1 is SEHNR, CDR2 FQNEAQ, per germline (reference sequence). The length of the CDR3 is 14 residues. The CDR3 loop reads CASSPWTETDTQYF. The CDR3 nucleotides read TGTGCCAGCAGCCCCTGGACAGAAACAGATACGCAGTATTTT.

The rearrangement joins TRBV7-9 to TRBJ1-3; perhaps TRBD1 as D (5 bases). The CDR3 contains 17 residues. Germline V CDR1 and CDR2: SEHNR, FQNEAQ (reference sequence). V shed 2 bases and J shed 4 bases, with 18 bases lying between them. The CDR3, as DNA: TGTGCCAGCAGCTTAAAGGGAGGGGCTTTGGGAGGAAACACCATATATTTT. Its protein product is CASSLKGGALGGNTIYF.

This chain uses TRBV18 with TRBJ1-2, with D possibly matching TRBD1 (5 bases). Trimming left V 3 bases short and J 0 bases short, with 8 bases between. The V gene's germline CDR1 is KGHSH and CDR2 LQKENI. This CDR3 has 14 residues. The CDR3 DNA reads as TGTGCCAGCTCACCTCAGGGTGCTAACTATGGCTACACCTTC. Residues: CASSPQGANYGYTF.

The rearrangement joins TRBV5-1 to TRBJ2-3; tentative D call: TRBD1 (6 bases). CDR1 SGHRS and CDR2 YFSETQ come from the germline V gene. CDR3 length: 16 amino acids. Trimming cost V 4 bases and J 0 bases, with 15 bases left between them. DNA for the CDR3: TGCGCCAGCAGCATAGCCGGGACACAGAGCACAGATACGCAGTATTTT. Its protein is CASSIAGTQSTDTQYF.

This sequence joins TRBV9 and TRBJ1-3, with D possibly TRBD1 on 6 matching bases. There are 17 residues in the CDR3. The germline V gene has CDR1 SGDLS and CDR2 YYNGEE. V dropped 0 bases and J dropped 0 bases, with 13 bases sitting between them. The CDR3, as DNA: TGTGCCAGCAGCGTAGAGATAGGGGGTGTCTCTGGAAACACCATATATTTT. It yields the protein CASSVEIGGVSGNTIYF.

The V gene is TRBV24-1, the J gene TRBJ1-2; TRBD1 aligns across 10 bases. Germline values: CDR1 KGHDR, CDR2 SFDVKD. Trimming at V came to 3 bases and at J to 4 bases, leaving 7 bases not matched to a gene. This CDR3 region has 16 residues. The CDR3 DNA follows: TGTGCCACCAGTGATCATCGGGGACAGGGGCTCTATGGCTACACCTTC. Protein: CATSDHRGQGLYGYTF.

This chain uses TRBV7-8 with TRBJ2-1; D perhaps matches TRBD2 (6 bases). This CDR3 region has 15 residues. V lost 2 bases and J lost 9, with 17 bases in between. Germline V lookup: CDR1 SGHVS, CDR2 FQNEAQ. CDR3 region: CASSLREDRGTEQFF. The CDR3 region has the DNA TGTGCCAGCAGCTTAAGGGAGGACCGGGGGACTGAGCAGTTCTTC.

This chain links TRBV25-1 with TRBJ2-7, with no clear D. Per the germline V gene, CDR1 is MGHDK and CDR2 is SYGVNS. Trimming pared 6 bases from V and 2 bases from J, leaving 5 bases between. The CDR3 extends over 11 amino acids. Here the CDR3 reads CASRIAYEQYF. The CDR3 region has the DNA TGTGCCAGCAGAATCGCCTACGAGCAGTACTTC.

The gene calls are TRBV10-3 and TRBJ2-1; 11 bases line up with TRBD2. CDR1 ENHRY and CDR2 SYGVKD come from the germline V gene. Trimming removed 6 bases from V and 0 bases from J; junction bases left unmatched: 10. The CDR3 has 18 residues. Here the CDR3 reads CAISGTSGSDLSYNEQFF. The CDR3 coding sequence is TGTGCCATCAGCGGCACTAGCGGGAGCGACCTCTCCTACAATGAGCAGTTCTTC.

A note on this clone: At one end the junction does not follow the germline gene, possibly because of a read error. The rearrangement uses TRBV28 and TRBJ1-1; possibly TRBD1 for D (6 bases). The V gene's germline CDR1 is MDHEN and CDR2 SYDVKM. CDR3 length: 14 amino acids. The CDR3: CANSGQILNTEAFF. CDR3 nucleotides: TGTGCCAACAGTGGACAGATTTTGAACACTGAAGCTTTCTTT.

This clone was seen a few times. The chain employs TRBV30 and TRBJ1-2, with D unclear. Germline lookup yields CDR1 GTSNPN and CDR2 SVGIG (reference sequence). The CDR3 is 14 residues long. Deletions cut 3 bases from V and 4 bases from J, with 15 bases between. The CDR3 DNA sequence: TGTGCCTGGAGGTTGGAGGGAGTAGCCTATGGCTACACCTTC. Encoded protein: CAWRLEGVAYGYTF.

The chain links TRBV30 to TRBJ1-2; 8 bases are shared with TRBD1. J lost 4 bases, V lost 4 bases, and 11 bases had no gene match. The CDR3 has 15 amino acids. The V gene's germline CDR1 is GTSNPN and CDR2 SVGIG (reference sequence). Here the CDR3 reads CAWTTGQGFGYGYTF. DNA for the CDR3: TGTGCCTGGACTACCGGACAGGGATTCGGCTATGGCTACACCTTC.

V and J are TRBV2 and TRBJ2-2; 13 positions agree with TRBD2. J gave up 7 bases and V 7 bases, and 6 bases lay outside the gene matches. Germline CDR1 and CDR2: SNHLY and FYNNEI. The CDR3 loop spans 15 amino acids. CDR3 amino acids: CASMRLAGGDGELFF. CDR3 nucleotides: TGTGCCAGCATGAGACTAGCGGGAGGTGACGGGGAGCTGTTTTTT. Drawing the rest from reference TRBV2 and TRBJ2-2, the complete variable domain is EPEVTQTPSHQVTQMGQEVILRCVPISNHLYFYWYRQILGQKVEFLVSFYNNEISEKSEIFDDQFSVERPDGSNFTLKIRSTKLEDSAMYFCASMRLAGGDGELFFGEGSRLTVL.

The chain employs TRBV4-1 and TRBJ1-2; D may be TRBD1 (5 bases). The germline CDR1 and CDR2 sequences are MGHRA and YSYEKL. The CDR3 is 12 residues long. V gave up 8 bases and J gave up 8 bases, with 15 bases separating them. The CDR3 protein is CASSQGWHGYTF. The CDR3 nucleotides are TGCGCCAGCTCCCAGGGCTGGCACGGCTACACCTTC.

The CDR3 DNA is TGTGCCAGTTACCCCGGGACTAGCGGTATGAATGAGCAGTTCTTC. Its translation: CASYPGTSGMNEQFF. The chain is built from TRBV27 and TRBJ2-1; 11 bases agree with TRBD2. Germline loops: CDR1 MNHEY, CDR2 SMNVEV (reference sequence). Trimming at V came to 9 bases and at J to 7 bases, leaving 11 bases not matched to a gene. The CDR3 runs 15 residues.

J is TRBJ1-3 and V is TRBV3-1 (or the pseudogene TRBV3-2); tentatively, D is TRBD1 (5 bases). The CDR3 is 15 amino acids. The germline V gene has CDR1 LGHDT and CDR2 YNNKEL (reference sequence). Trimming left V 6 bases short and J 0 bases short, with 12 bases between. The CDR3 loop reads CASSRQLLSGNTIYF. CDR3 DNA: TGTGCCAGCAGTCGACAGCTTCTCTCTGGAAACACCATATATTTT.

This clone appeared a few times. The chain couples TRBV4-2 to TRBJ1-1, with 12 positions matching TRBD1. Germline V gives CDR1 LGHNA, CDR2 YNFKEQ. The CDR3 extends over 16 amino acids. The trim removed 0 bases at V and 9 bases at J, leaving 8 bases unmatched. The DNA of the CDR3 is TGTGCCAGCAGCCAAGATTTGGGGGACAGGGGGCAAAAAGCTTTCTTT. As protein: CASSQDLGDRGQKAFF.

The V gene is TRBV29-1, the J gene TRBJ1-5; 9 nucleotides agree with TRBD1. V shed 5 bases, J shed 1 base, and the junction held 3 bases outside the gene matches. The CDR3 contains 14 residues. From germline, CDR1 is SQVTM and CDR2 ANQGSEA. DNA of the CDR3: TGCAGCGTTTGGACAGGGGAAAGCAATCAGCCCCAGCATTTT. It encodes CSVWTGESNQPQHF. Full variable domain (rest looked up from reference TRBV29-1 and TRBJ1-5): SAVISQKPSRDICQRGTSLTIQCQVDSQVTMMFWYRQQPGQSLTLIATANQGSEATYESGFVIDKFPISRPNLTFSTLTVSNMSPEDSSIYLCSVWTGESNQPQHFGDGTRLSIL.